Listed below are T cell receptor beta chains from one sample, sequenced in a study of OX40 agonist ivuxolimab in advanced cancers. Only in-frame clones appear in the TCRdb table, and some are missing; sequencing was by immunoSEQ multiplex PCR. Of tens of thousands of clones in the sample, more than 75% were seen once. The sequenced sample was CD4+ or CD8+ T cells sorted from blood, obtained in a trial of the OX40 agonist ivuxolimab. These receptors were obtained from an adult with an advanced solid tumor such as melanoma, head and neck, liver or kidney cancer. CDR3s include the opening cysteine and the closing phenylalanine or tryptophan. D genes are given only for firm matches. Clone sizes are given selectively: once, few, many, or a class where the clone is expanded.

- - TRBJ2-1 TRBV7-8 CASSPLSSHTYNEQFF TGTGCCAGCAGCCCCCTATCGTCCCATACCTACAATGAGCAGTTCTTC
TRBD2 once TRBJ2-3 TRBV4-3 CASSQEPPGLAGSGDTQYF TGCGCCAGCAGCCAAGAACCGCCGGGACTAGCGGGCTCTGGCGATACGCAGTATTTT
- - TRBJ1-2 TRBV5-4 CASSLSGLSHYGYTF TGTGCCAGCAGCTTGAGTGGCCTCTCCCACTATGGCTACACCTTC
- - TRBJ2-5 TRBV18 CASSPGVGIGRETQYF TGTGCCAGCTCACCAGGAGTGGGGATCGGTCGAGAGACCCAGTACTTC
TRBD2 - TRBJ2-2 TRBV6-5 CASKGLAGVTGELFF TGTGCCAGCAAAGGACTAGCGGGGGTCACCGGGGAGCTGTTTTTT
TRBD1 - TRBJ1-2 TRBV10-2 CASNRGQDYGYTF TGCGCCAGCAACAGGGGGCAGGACTATGGCTACACCTTC
TRBD2 - TRBJ2-5 TRBV7-9 CASSLGSAGGQETQYF TGTGCCAGCAGCTTAGGTTCAGCGGGGGGGCAAGAGACCCAGTACTTC
TRBD2 - TRBJ2-1 TRBV7-2 CASSGGLAGSRREQFF TGTGCCAGCAGCGGAGGACTAGCGGGATCCCGGCGGGAGCAGTTCTTC
- - TRBJ2-5 TRBV14 CASARRETQYF TGTGCCAGCGCGCGTCGGGAGACCCAGTACTTC
TRBD2 - TRBJ2-3 TRBV5-1 CASSLAYSGEGDTQYF TGCGCCAGCAGCTTGGCATATAGCGGGGAGGGAGATACGCAGTATTTT
- - TRBJ1-2 TRBV7-2 CASSQGGEGSYGYTF TGTGCCAGCAGCCAAGGGGGAGAGGGCTCCTATGGCTACACCTTC
- - TRBJ2-2 TRBV9 CASSLSLAGGELFF TGTGCCAGCAGCCTCTCCCTAGCCGGCGGGGAGCTGTTTTTT
- few TRBJ1-1 TRBV28 CATYLDRNTEAFF TGTGCCACCTACCTGGACCGGAACACTGAAGCTTTCTTT
- - TRBJ1-4 TRBV28 CASSFTPSRPTNEKLFF TGTGCCAGCAGTTTCACCCCCTCCCGCCCCACTAATGAAAAACTGTTTTTT
- - TRBJ1-2 TRBV20-1 CSARTNYGYTF TGCAGTGCTAGGACTAACTATGGCTACACCTTC
TRBD2 - TRBJ2-3 TRBV5-4 CASSSGLAGLDTQYF TGTGCCAGCAGCTCGGGACTAGCGGGGCTGGATACGCAGTATTTT
- - TRBJ2-3 TRBV7-9 CASSLPEGSADTQYF TGTGCCAGCAGCTTACCCGAAGGGAGTGCAGATACGCAGTATTTT
TRBD2 once TRBJ2-4 TRBV7-9 CASSLELAGGSAKNIQYF TGTGCCAGCAGCCTCGAACTAGCGGGAGGTTCGGCCAAAAACATTCAGTACTTC
TRBD1 once TRBJ1-2 TRBV7-9 CASSSTGQSSYTF TGTGCCAGCAGTTCTACGGGACAGAGCAGCTACACCTTC
- - TRBJ2-4 TRBV14 CASSQYGRGINIQYF TGTGCCAGCAGCCAGTACGGGAGAGGTATAAACATTCAGTACTTC
- once TRBJ2-2 TRBV5-1 CASRRNAGTPTGELFF TGCGCCAGCAGGAGGAATGCCGGGACTCCAACCGGGGAGCTGTTTTTT
- - TRBJ1-1 TRBV10-1 CASSPHGTEAFF TGCGCCAGCAGCCCTCATGGCACTGAAGCTTTCTTT
TRBD2 - TRBJ2-5 TRBV7-2 CASSLGVAGSQYF TGTGCCAGCAGCTTAGGGGTAGCGGGATCCCAGTACTTC
- - TRBJ2-7 TRBV10-3 CAIMSGTSSYEQYF TGTGCCATCATGTCCGGGACAAGCTCCTACGAGCAGTACTTC
- once TRBJ2-3 TRBV19 CASKKGSDTQYF TGTGCCAGTAAAAAAGGTTCAGATACGCAGTATTTT
- - TRBJ2-1 TRBV7-3 CASSLGVHNEQFF TGTGCCAGCAGCTTAGGGGTCCACAATGAGCAGTTCTTC
- - TRBJ2-2 TRBV2 CASSGDGGELFF TGTGCCAGCAGTGGGGACGGCGGGGAGCTGTTTTTT
- - TRBJ2-5 TRBV5-1 CASTFSGTEGETQYF TGCGCCAGCACCTTCAGTGGGACGGAGGGGGAGACCCAGTACTTC
- - TRBJ2-1 TRBV6-6 CASYSGLSYNEQFF TGTGCCAGCTATTCGGGACTTTCCTACAATGAGCAGTTCTTC
- - TRBJ1-2 TRBV18 CASSPAVNYGYTF TGTGCCAGCTCACCCGCAGTAAACTATGGCTACACCTTC
- - TRBJ2-7 TRBV28 CASSNVWRIYEQYF TGTGCCAGCAGTAACGTCTGGAGGATCTACGAGCAGTACTTC
TRBD2 - TRBJ2-1 TRBV19 CASSRGLAGHNEQFF TGTGCCAGTAGCAGGGGACTAGCGGGGCACAATGAGCAGTTCTTC
- - TRBJ1-1 TRBV6-5 CASSYGKTEAFF TGTGCCAGCAGTTATGGGAAAACTGAAGCTTTCTTT
- once TRBJ1-1 TRBV5-4 CASTTQLNTEAFF TGTGCCAGCACCACCCAGCTGAACACTGAAGCTTTCTTT
- - TRBJ1-5 TRBV11-2 CASSLWGNQPQHF TGTGCCAGCAGCTTGTGGGGTAATCAGCCCCAGCATTTT
- few TRBJ2-3 TRBV7-8 CASSLVEGDTQYF TGTGCCAGCAGCTTAGTGGAGGGGGATACGCAGTATTTT
- - TRBJ1-2 TRBV6-5 CASSYADSYGYTF TGTGCCAGCAGTTACGCGGACAGCTATGGCTACACCTTC
- - TRBJ2-7 TRBV7-2 CASSLARGLNYEQYF TGTGCCAGCAGCTTAGCACGGGGGCTCAATTACGAGCAGTACTTC
- - TRBJ2-5 TRBV29-1 CSVNTQQETQYF TGCAGCGTTAACACCCAGCAAGAGACCCAGTACTTC
TRBD2 - TRBJ2-3 TRBV10-3 CAIRPGTSGGAGDTQYF TGTGCCATCAGGCCCGGGACTAGCGGGGGGGCCGGAGATACGCAGTATTTT
TRBD2 - TRBJ2-7 TRBV19 CASSSGTSGRVEQYF TGTGCCAGTAGTTCCGGGACTAGCGGGAGGGTGGAGCAGTACTTC
TRBD2 few TRBJ2-7 TRBV7-8 CASSYSGSRALEQYF TGTGCCAGCAGCTATAGCGGGAGTAGGGCCCTCGAGCAGTACTTC
TRBD2 - TRBJ2-3 TRBV30 CAPTSGSGDTQYF TGTGCCCCCACTAGCGGGAGTGGAGATACGCAGTATTTT
- - TRBJ1-3 TRBV28 CASVGQGISGNTIYF TGTGCCAGCGTGGGGCAAGGGATCTCTGGAAACACCATATATTTT
- - TRBJ2-5 TRBV5-1 CASSLGFGGPGEETQYF TGCGCCAGCAGCTTGGGCTTCGGGGGACCCGGGGAAGAGACCCAGTACTTC
- - TRBJ1-2 TRBV18 CASSPRDAGRPSNYGYTF TGTGCCAGCTCACCACGGGATGCGGGGCGTCCGTCTAACTATGGCTACACCTTC
TRBD1 - TRBJ2-7 TRBV6-5 CASSYGSRGRVEQYF TGTGCCAGCAGTTACGGGAGCAGGGGGCGCGTTGAGCAGTACTTC
- - TRBJ1-5 TRBV30 CAWSADSSNQPQHF TGTGCCTGGAGCGCGGACAGTTCAAATCAGCCCCAGCATTTT
- - TRBJ2-6 TRBV28 CASSQAGTATSGANVLTF TGTGCCAGCAGCCAAGCCGGGACGGCAACCTCTGGGGCCAACGTCCTGACTTTC
- - TRBJ2-2 TRBV5-5 CASSDRDIVSGELFF TGTGCCAGCAGCGACCGGGACATCGTTTCCGGGGAGCTGTTTTTT
- - TRBJ2-7 TRBV19 CATSDRYEQYF TGTGCCACCTCCGACAGGTACGAGCAGTACTTC
- - TRBJ1-3 TRBV5-6 CASSFLSGSGNTIYF TGTGCCAGCAGCTTCTTATCAGGCTCTGGAAACACCATATATTTT
- once TRBJ2-7 TRBV21-1 CASSKVGQGSYEQYF -
TRBD1 - TRBJ1-5 TRBV19 CASSPSPGQGRQPQHF TGTGCCAGTAGTCCAAGCCCGGGACAGGGTCGTCAGCCCCAGCATTTT
- - TRBJ2-1 TRBV14 CASSTGLVNEQFF TGTGCCAGCTCGACAGGCCTTGTCAATGAGCAGTTCTTC
TRBD1 - TRBJ2-7 TRBV4-1 CASSPERQGPYEQYF TGCGCCAGCAGCCCGGAGCGACAGGGGCCCTACGAGCAGTACTTC
- - TRBJ2-2 TRBV28 CASSPDRIKELSAGELFF TGTGCCAGCAGCCCTGACAGGATTAAAGAGCTATCCGCCGGGGAGCTGTTTTTT
TRBD1 - TRBJ1-5 TRBV19 CASGDRGSQPQHF TGTGCCAGTGGGGACAGGGGCTCTCAGCCCCAGCATTTT
- - TRBJ1-5 TRBV7-8 CASTRGGSRQPQHF TGTGCCAGCACCCGAGGGGGTTCGCGCCAGCCCCAGCATTTT
- - TRBJ2-2 TRBV4-3 CASSQDIGPGELFF TGCGCCAGCAGCCAAGATATTGGGCCCGGGGAGCTGTTTTTT